The 22 T cell receptor beta chains below were found in one sample sequenced in a study of OX40 agonist ivuxolimab in advanced cancers. Sequencing used immunoSEQ multiplex PCR; TCRdb keeps in-frame clones, though not all of them. The top ten clones hold 8% to 10% of a sample with tens of thousands of clones, roughly 94% of them seen once. The source material was CD4+ or CD8+ T cells sorted from blood, sampled in a trial of the OX40 agonist ivuxolimab. The receptors shown here come from an adult with an advanced solid tumor such as melanoma, head and neck, liver or kidney cancer.

This rearrangement joins TRBV19 to TRBJ2-2; D call uncertain. CDR3 length: 11 residues. V lost 9 bases and J lost 6, with 8 bases in between. Germline V lookup: CDR1 LNHDA, CDR2 SQIVND (reference sequence). CDR3 in DNA: TGTGCCAGCAGCGTTCCCGGGGAGCTGTTTTTT. Protein: CASSVPGELFF.

V gene TRBV28 combines with J gene TRBJ1-2; 9 nucleotides match TRBD1. The junction had 12 bases not matched to a gene; V was cut back by 5 bases and J by 5 bases. The CDR3 extends over 16 amino acids. Germline values: CDR1 MDHEN, CDR2 SYDVKM. The CDR3 reads CASSLDPTGGGYGYTF. For the CDR3, the DNA is TGTGCCAGCAGTCTAGACCCTACAGGGGGCGGATATGGCTACACCTTC.

V and J are TRBV7-9 and TRBJ1-2, with 8 bases matching TRBD1. CDR1 and CDR2 (germline): SEHNR, FQNEAQ (reference sequence). V shed 0 bases, J shed 4 bases, and the junction held 7 bases outside the gene matches. The length of the CDR3 is 16 residues. This CDR3 is CASSLAQGVDSYGYTF. CDR3 nucleotide sequence: TGTGCCAGCAGCTTAGCACAGGGGGTAGATTCCTATGGCTACACCTTC.

The rearrangement uses TRBV15 and TRBJ2-2; D is uncertain. Germline CDR1 is LNHNV and CDR2 is YYDKDF (reference sequence). This CDR3 comprises 13 residues. V lost 8 bases and J 0 bases, leaving 7 bases between the germline ends. CDR3 residues: CATGDPNTGELFF. The CDR3 nucleotides read TGTGCCACCGGAGATCCGAACACCGGGGAGCTGTTTTTT.

The CDR3 loop is CASRTFLTGNTIYF. DNA of the CDR3: TGTGCCAGCAGGACATTTTTGACTGGAAACACCATATATTTT. The chain recombines TRBV2 with TRBJ1-3; no reliable D call. The CDR3 sequence is 14 residues long. Deletions cut 6 bases from V and 2 bases from J, with 11 bases between. Germline values: CDR1 SNHLY, CDR2 FYNNEI.

The chain is built from TRBV13 and TRBJ2-5; D is uncertain. V was pared by 2 bases and J by 5 bases, with 9 bases between. The germline CDR1 and CDR2 sequences are PRHDT and FYEKMQ (reference sequence). This CDR3 contains 13 residues. CDR3 protein: CASSLQARETQYF. The CDR3 DNA reads TGTGCCAGCAGCTTACAGGCCCGTGAGACCCAGTACTTC.

The V gene is TRBV6-1, the J gene TRBJ2-2; TRBD2 agrees at 7 bases. V lost 4 bases and J lost 4; bases outside the gene matches: 15. Germline CDR1 reads MNHNS; CDR2 reads SASEGT. The CDR3 has 18 amino acids. CDR3 bases: TGTGCCAGCAGTGTTGGCCGGGAGGCTAGCGCAGGCACCGGGGAGCTGTTTTTT. Protein sequence: CASSVGREASAGTGELFF.

This chain uses TRBV19 with TRBJ2-1; 7 bases line up with TRBD1. V trimming: 5 bases; J trimming: 4 bases; junction bases outside the gene matches: 8. This CDR3 region has 15 residues. Germline V gene data show CDR1 as LNHDA and CDR2 as SQIVND (reference sequence). CDR3 bases: TGTGCCAGTAGTCCCTTCGGGACAGCTTACAATGAGCAGTTCTTC. Translated, it gives CASSPFGTAYNEQFF.

The chain links TRBV15 to TRBJ2-1; D remains unclear. CDR3 length equals 12 residues. Germline loops: CDR1 LNHNV, CDR2 YYDKDF (reference sequence). Trimming pared 9 bases from V and 6 bases from J, leaving 12 bases between. DNA of the CDR3: TGTGCCACAAGCCGGTCCCTCAATGAGCAGTTCTTC. It translates to CATSRSLNEQFF.

The chain couples TRBV27 to TRBJ1-1; D remains unclear. V was pared by 5 bases and J by 2 bases, with 9 bases between. The germline gives CDR1 MNHEY, CDR2 SMNVEV (reference sequence). The CDR3 spans 13 residues. The CDR3 protein is CASSTLLNTEAFF. The CDR3 DNA sequence: TGTGCCAGCAGTACCCTCCTAAACACTGAAGCTTTCTTT.

The count of this clone is one. The chain is built from TRBV6-1 and TRBJ1-2; possibly TRBD1 for D (6 bases). Trimming shortened V by 1 base and J by 0 bases, and 12 bases separated the two germline ends. The CDR3 extends over 16 amino acids. CDR1 and CDR2 from the germline V gene are MNHNS and SASEGT. The CDR3 protein is CASSEEAGVSNYGYTF. Written as DNA, the CDR3 is TGTGCCAGCAGTGAAGAAGCAGGGGTTTCTAACTATGGCTACACCTTC.

The chain combines TRBV28 with TRBJ2-7, with 10 nucleotides matching TRBD1. The CDR3 totals 14 residues. The V gene's germline CDR1 is MDHEN and CDR2 SYDVKM. Unmatched junction bases numbered 4, after V lost 3 bases and J lost 5 bases. The CDR3 DNA reads TGTGCCAGCAGTTTGGGGACAGGGGATGACGAGCAGTACTTC. As protein: CASSLGTGDDEQYF.

The V and J genes are TRBV6-1 and TRBJ1-5; D may be TRBD1 (6 bases). The V gene's germline CDR1 is MNHNS and CDR2 SASEGT. Trimming took 3 bases from V and 2 from J, leaving 20 bases between them. CDR3 length: 18 residues. As DNA, the CDR3 is TGTGCCAGCAGTGATGATAGGACAGACCACTGGGGCAATCAGCCCCAGCATTTT. Its translation is CASSDDRTDHWGNQPQHF.

The chain uses TRBV19 and TRBJ2-3; a weak D match, TRBD2 (5 bases). This CDR3 has 13 residues. The V end was cut by 4 bases, the J end by 5 bases, with 10 bases between. The germline V gene encodes CDR1 LNHDA and CDR2 SQIVND (reference sequence). The CDR3 nucleotides are TGTGCCAGTAGTACAATACGGGAAGATACGCAGTATTTT. Protein sequence: CASSTIREDTQYF.

The rearrangement joins TRBV7-9 to TRBJ1-2, with D maybe TRBD1 (5 bases). Germline V gives CDR1 SEHNR, CDR2 FQNEAQ (reference sequence). V lost 1 base and J lost 8, with 17 bases in between. There are 15 residues in the CDR3. CDR3 sequence reads: CASSLEGDTRGGYTF. As DNA, the CDR3 is TGTGCCAGCAGCTTAGAAGGGGATACTCGAGGCGGCTACACCTTC. Drawing the rest from reference TRBV7-9 and TRBJ1-2, the complete variable domain is DTGVSQNPRHKITKRGQNVTFRCDPISEHNRLYWYRQTLGQGPEFLTYFQNEAQLEKSRLLSDRFSAERPKGSFSTLEIQRTEQGDSAMYLCASSLEGDTRGGYTFGSGTRLTVV.

This clone was seen just once. The chain links TRBV7-8 to TRBJ1-1; D gene unclear. The ends were cut back, 4 bases at V and 8 bases at J, with 17 bases in the middle. The CDR3 contains 14 residues. CDR1 SGHVS and CDR2 FQNEAQ come from the germline V gene. CDR3 in amino acids: CASSSNSAKWEAFF. For the CDR3, the DNA is TGTGCCAGCAGCTCGAACAGTGCCAAGTGGGAAGCTTTCTTT.

J is TRBJ2-2 and V is TRBV11-3; D remains unclear. V lost 6 bases and J lost 2, with 10 bases in between. The germline CDR1 and CDR2 sequences are SGHNT and YENEEA. CDR3 size: 14 residues. The CDR3 loop is CASSLTENTGELFF. In DNA, the CDR3 is TGTGCCAGCAGTTTGACGGAAAACACCGGGGAGCTGTTTTTT.

The chain has TRBV5-1 and TRBJ2-1; a weak D match, TRBD1 (5 bases). Looked up from germline, CDR1 is SGHRS and CDR2 is YFSETQ. There are 16 residues in the CDR3. V was shortened by 4 bases and J by 6 bases, with 20 bases between the two germline ends. The DNA of the CDR3 is TGCGCCAGCAGCACACCCGAAGGGGTCGATTCCAATGAGCAGTTCTTC. This gives the protein CASSTPEGVDSNEQFF.

The rearrangement joins TRBV15 to TRBJ2-1; TRBD2 matches at 10 bases. CDR1 and CDR2 (germline): LNHNV, YYDKDF (reference sequence). The V and J ends lost 1 base and 6 bases, in that order; junction bases with no gene match: 9. This CDR3 region has 17 residues. The CDR3 is CATSRVIAGGLSNEQFF. DNA of the CDR3: TGTGCCACCAGCAGAGTAATAGCGGGAGGCCTCTCCAATGAGCAGTTCTTC. The full variable domain, completed using reference TRBV15 and TRBJ2-1, is DAMVIQNPRYQVTQFGKPVTLSCSQTLNHNVMYWYQQKSSQAPKLLFHYYDKDFNNEADTPDNFQSRRPNTSFCFLDIRSPGLGDTAMYLCATSRVIAGGLSNEQFFGPGTRLTVL.

The J gene is TRBJ2-7, the V gene TRBV5-1; weak D call: TRBD2 (6 bases). The CDR3 covers 16 residues. Per germline, CDR1 SGHRS and CDR2 YFSETQ. Trimming removed 4 bases at V and 0 bases at J, with 17 bases between. The CDR3 is CASSPRGGVSSYEQYF. The CDR3 DNA sequence: TGCGCCAGCAGCCCCCGTGGCGGGGTTAGCTCCTACGAGCAGTACTTC.

The CDR3 protein is CASSQGLNTEAFF. The CDR3 bases are TGTGCCAGCAGTCAGGGACTAAACACTGAAGCTTTCTTT. The V call is TRBV28, the J call TRBJ1-1, with TRBD1 as a possible D gene (5 bases). V lost 5 bases and J lost 2, with 9 bases in between. The CDR3 loop spans 13 amino acids. Germline V lookup: CDR1 MDHEN, CDR2 SYDVKM.

The chain employs TRBV7-9 and TRBJ2-1; 8 bases align to TRBD2. Losses at the gene ends were 1 base for V and 9 bases for J; bases not matched to a gene: 8. Germline V gene sequence: CDR1 SEHNR, CDR2 FQNEAQ (reference sequence). The CDR3 sequence is 15 residues long. CDR3 nucleotides: TGTGCCAGCAGCTTAGGAGCGGGAGATCTAGGTGAGCAGTTCTTC. Translating gives CASSLGAGDLGEQFF.